The TCR beta chain described here comes from a study of shared T cell receptors in the human thymus. This clone has only one observation. TCRdb's table, derived via immunoSEQ multiplex PCR, lists solely in-frame clones and lacks some. This sample has some 760,000 clones, with 80% to 90% found just once. CDR3 length: 13 residues. The V end lost 4 bases, the J end lost 9 bases, and 11 bases lay between the germline ends. The germline V gene has CDR1 SGHRS and CDR2 YFSETQ. This same sample was also part of a study on human thymus T cells. That study reports: Donors consisted of healthy Finnish infants (having corrective surgery for congenital heart defects). Corrective cardiac operations yielded the resected thymus tissue. Related reports documented highly overlapping thymic repertoires among unrelated individuals.

The receptor was derived from a girl under three years old with a congenital heart defect. The rearrangement joins TRBV5-1 to TRBJ1-6; no firm D call. The sample taken for sequencing was thymocytes. CDR3 DNA: TGCGCCAGCAGCCCAGACATAAGTTCACCCCTCCACTTT. Protein product: CASSPDISSPLHF.